This record covers a single T cell receptor (beta chain). Antigen: not known. This sample was included in a study of monozygotic twins with inflammatory bowel disease. This CDR3 has 16 amino acids. CDR1 MNHEY and CDR2 SMNVEV come from the germline V gene (reference sequence). Overall study results and limits: Backing was not found for a single strong signal or clonotype associated with IBD. Against healthy co-twins, IBD patients had lower TCRbeta diversity (measured by inverse Simpson).

The quantity of total RNA per TCR library was approximately 3.5 ug. From its re-call of the 5' RACE reads, TCRdb lists each CDR3 protein once, without DNA. Seen in this sample are over 100,000 distinct CDR3 sequences; the ten most common clones hold over 10%. Sequencing was done on a sample of blood. The clonotype originates from a human donor with ulcerative colitis or Crohn's disease, or a healthy co-twin of an affected twin (not recorded which). V is TRBV27 and J is TRBJ2-5; without DNA, the TCRdb call of TRBD2 cannot be checked. The chain's CDR3 is CASSARSGLGRETQYF.